This entry lists 20 T cell receptor beta chains sequenced from one sample in a study of shared T cell receptors in the human thymus. Only in-frame clones appear in the TCRdb table, and some are missing; sequencing was by immunoSEQ multiplex PCR. Of 630,000 or so clones listed, about 87% were seen once; the top ten hold 0.009% to 0.0095%. This sample also belongs to another study, concerning human thymus T cells.

The sequenced material came from thymocytes. These receptors all stem from a boy in the first two years of life with a congenital heart defect.

The chain employs TRBV27 and TRBJ2-7; the D call may be TRBD1 or TRBD2 (12 bases each). Germline V lookup: CDR1 MNHEY, CDR2 SMNVEV (reference sequence). V dropped 8 bases and J dropped 0 bases, with 32 bases sitting between them. This CDR3 has 20 residues. The CDR3 nucleotides read TGTGCCAGCGGGGACAGGGGGCGCCTAGCGGGGGGGCTCAGCTCCTACGAGCAGTACTTC. Amino acid sequence: CASGDRGRLAGGLSSYEQYF.

J is TRBJ2-7 and V is TRBV18; 8 bases fit TRBD1. The CDR3 extends over 15 amino acids. Germline loops: CDR1 KGHSH, CDR2 LQKENI. V shed 3 bases and J 2 bases; nucleotides not matched to a gene: 6. This chain's CDR3 is CASSPGAGGPYEQYF. The CDR3 DNA sequence: TGTGCCAGCTCACCTGGGGCAGGGGGCCCCTACGAGCAGTACTTC. The full variable domain, its missing parts supplied by reference TRBV18 and TRBJ2-7, is NAGVMQNPRHLVRRRGQEARLRCSPMKGHSHVYWYRQLPEEGLKFMVYLQKENIIDESGMPKERFSAEFPKEGPSILRIQQVVRGDSAAYFCASSPGAGGPYEQYFGPGTRLTVT.

The chain uses TRBV5-1 and TRBJ2-1; D possibly corresponds to TRBD2 (6 bases). This CDR3 has 14 amino acids. The V and J ends lost 4 bases and 5 bases respectively, with 13 bases between them. In germline, CDR1 is SGHRS, CDR2 YFSETQ. The CDR3 sequence: CASSQRTTNNEQFF. The CDR3 bases are TGCGCCAGCAGCCAAAGGACTACAAACAATGAGCAGTTCTTC.

The chain links TRBV25-1 to TRBJ2-7; 7 bases fit TRBD1. Unmatched junction bases numbered 6, after V lost 4 bases and J lost 6 bases. The CDR3 extends over 13 amino acids. Per germline, CDR1 MGHDK and CDR2 SYGVNS. The CDR3 DNA reads as TGTGCCAGCAGTGGGACAGGTCCACTCGAGCAGTACTTC. Encoded protein: CASSGTGPLEQYF.

The chain carries TRBV7-8 and TRBJ2-7; the match to TRBD2 covers 10 bases. Per germline, CDR1 SGHVS and CDR2 FQNEAQ. This CDR3 has 16 residues. With V trimmed by 0 bases and J by 7 bases, 9 bases remained unmatched. The CDR3 spells CASSLAGASGSSEQYF. For the CDR3, the DNA is TGTGCCAGCAGCTTAGCCGGGGCTAGCGGGAGTTCAGAGCAGTACTTC.

J is TRBJ2-1 and V is TRBV29-1, with 8 bases identical to TRBD2. Germline CDR1 SQVTM, CDR2 ANQGSEA. CDR3 length: 13 residues. V lost 7 bases to trimming and J lost 3 bases; unmatched junction nucleotides: 5. CDR3 sequence reads: CSAVGLGYNEQFF. In DNA form, the CDR3 reads TGCAGCGCCGTGGGACTAGGCTACAATGAGCAGTTCTTC.

This chain connects TRBV7-9 to TRBJ2-1; D is unclear. V lost 5 bases to trimming and J lost 7 bases, with 9 bases between them. This CDR3 spans 12 amino acids. Germline loops: CDR1 SEHNR, CDR2 FQNEAQ (reference sequence). In DNA form, the CDR3 reads TGTGCCAGCAGCCCCTTTGTTAATGAGCAGTTCTTC. Its translation: CASSPFVNEQFF.

V gene TRBV5-6 combines with J gene TRBJ2-1, with 12 nucleotides matching TRBD1. The CDR3 is 19 residues long. The germline V gene has CDR1 SGHDT and CDR2 YYEEEE. The J segment lost 5 bases and the V segment lost 2 bases, leaving 14 bases of the junction unmatched. The CDR3 region has the DNA TGTGCCAGCAGCTTCGGGACAGGGGGCAGGACTAGCGGACACAATGAGCAGTTCTTC. Residues: CASSFGTGGRTSGHNEQFF. Full variable domain (outside the CDR3, taken from reference TRBV5-6 and TRBJ2-1): DAGVTQSPTHLIKTRGQQVTLRCSPKSGHDTVSWYQQALGQGPQFIFQYYEEEERQRGNFPDRFSGHQFPNYSSELNVNALLLGDSALYLCASSFGTGGRTSGHNEQFFGPGTRLTVL.

V usage is TRBV7-9 and J usage is TRBJ2-2; D ambiguous. Germline CDR1 SEHNR, CDR2 FQNEAQ (reference sequence). The CDR3 has 17 amino acids. The V end lost 5 bases, the J end lost 5 bases, and 21 bases lay between the germline ends. The CDR3 reads CASSIFTAELNTGELFF. CDR3 bases: TGTGCCAGCAGCATATTCACTGCGGAGTTAAATACCGGGGAGCTGTTTTTT.

This chain joins TRBV19 and TRBJ2-7; 11 bases are a match to TRBD1. The length of the CDR3 is 15 residues. With 6 bases clipped from V and 7 bases from J, the junction kept 11 bases outside the gene matches. CDR1 and CDR2 (germline): LNHDA, SQIVND (reference sequence). As DNA, the CDR3 is TGTGCCAGTAGAAAGTCGGACAGGGGGCCGGAGGAGCAGTACTTC. Translation gives CASRKSDRGPEEQYF.

The chain carries TRBV5-1 and TRBJ1-4, with D unresolved. The CDR3 is 16 amino acids. V lost 1 base and J lost 4, with 14 bases in between. Germline V gene data show CDR1 as SGHRS and CDR2 as YFSETQ. The CDR3 coding sequence is TGCGCCAGCAGCTTGCTCTTGAGGGATAATAATGAAAAACTGTTTTTT. Amino acids: CASSLLLRDNNEKLFF.

This clone appeared once. The chain's CDR3 is CASKTPRGRNTGELFF. The DNA of the CDR3 is TGTGCCAGTAAAACCCCTCGCGGGAGAAACACCGGGGAGCTGTTTTTT. This chain joins TRBV2 and TRBJ2-2, with 7 bases aligning to TRBD2. Germline trimming cut 9 bases from V and 2 bases from J; bases unmatched to any gene: 12. The CDR3 is made up of 16 amino acids. CDR1 is SNHLY and CDR2 is FYNNEI in the germline V gene.

The rearrangement uses TRBV10-3 and TRBJ2-2; D possibly corresponds to TRBD1 (6 bases). CDR1 and CDR2 from the germline V gene are ENHRY and SYGVKD. The CDR3 has 16 amino acids. V lost 3 bases, J lost 1 base, and 12 bases lay in between. CDR3 coding DNA: TGTGCCATCAGTGATATTCTGGGACAGAACACCGGGGAGCTGTTTTTT. This sequence encodes CAISDILGQNTGELFF.

The V and J genes are TRBV11-2 and TRBJ2-2; TRBD2 aligns across 11 bases. Trimming took 4 bases from V and 2 from J; bases not matched to a gene: 3. CDR1 SGHAT and CDR2 FQNNGV come from the germline V gene. The CDR3 covers 16 residues. Here the CDR3 reads CASSSGTSGNTGELFF. The DNA for the CDR3 is TGTGCCAGCAGCTCAGGGACTAGCGGTAACACCGGGGAGCTGTTTTTT.

The CDR3 is CSVRQGPLKNIQYF. CDR3 nucleotides: TGCAGCGTTCGACAGGGCCCCCTTAAAAACATTCAGTACTTC. V is TRBV29-1 and J is TRBJ2-4; 7 bases agree with TRBD1. V was pared by 5 bases and J by 4 bases, with 8 bases of the junction left unmatched. Germline V gene sequence: CDR1 SQVTM, CDR2 ANQGSEA. This CDR3 has 14 amino acids. The full variable domain, its missing parts supplied by reference TRBV29-1 and TRBJ2-4, is SAVISQKPSRDICQRGTSLTIQCQVDSQVTMMFWYRQQPGQSLTLIATANQGSEATYESGFVIDKFPISRPNLTFSTLTVSNMSPEDSSIYLCSVRQGPLKNIQYFGAGTRLSVL.

The chain joins TRBV29-1 to TRBJ2-3; 12 bases are a match to TRBD2. CDR3 length: 16 residues. The germline V gene has CDR1 SQVTM and CDR2 ANQGSEA. Losses at the gene ends were 4 bases for V and 4 bases for J; bases not matched to a gene: 9. In DNA, the CDR3 is TGCAGCGTTGGGGTTTGGACTAGCGGGAAAGCAGATACGCAGTATTTT. Protein: CSVGVWTSGKADTQYF.

The chain links TRBV13 to TRBJ2-5, with D unresolved. Deletions cut 0 bases from V and 7 bases from J, with 6 bases between. The CDR3 consists of 12 residues. CDR1 and CDR2 (germline): PRHDT, FYEKMQ (reference sequence). This CDR3 reads CASSLGRRTQYF. The CDR3 DNA sequence: TGTGCCAGCAGCTTAGGCCGTCGGACCCAGTACTTC.

The sample holds a few counts of this clone. The V and J genes are TRBV5-1 and TRBJ1-1; no clear D. Germline V lookup: CDR1 SGHRS, CDR2 YFSETQ. The CDR3 loop spans 12 amino acids. Between the trimmed V and J ends, which lost 4 bases and 3 bases, there was a span of 7 bases. CDR3 loop: CASSGMDTEAFF. CDR3 DNA sequence: TGCGCCAGCAGCGGCATGGACACTGAAGCTTTCTTT.

The sample holds one count of this clone. The rearrangement uses TRBV14 and TRBJ2-1; a weak D match, TRBD2 (5 bases). Trimming took off 4 bases at V and 5 bases at J, with 15 bases between the two ends. The germline CDR1 and CDR2 sequences are SGHDN and FVKESK. CDR3 size: 15 residues. Written as DNA, the CDR3 is TGTGCCAGCAGCCCGAGGGCTAGCAGAGACAATGAGCAGTTCTTC. Residues: CASSPRASRDNEQFF.

Details on this clone: The sample holds other DNA sequences that translate to the same CDR3. The chain combines TRBV27 with TRBJ1-1; 10 nucleotides align to TRBD1. CDR3 length: 15 residues. Germline assignment: CDR1 MNHEY and CDR2 SMNVEV (reference sequence). V lost 5 bases, J lost 3 bases, and 6 bases stayed unmatched. CDR3 nucleotides: TGTGCCAGCAGTCTTAGGACAGGGGGGGACACTGAAGCTTTCTTT. Translation: CASSLRTGGDTEAFF.